These 16 T cell receptor beta chains originate from one sample sequenced in a study of T cell responses to AZD1222 COVID-19 vaccine. Profiling relied on immunoSEQ multiplex PCR, and the TCRdb table lists in-frame clones only, not all of them. The repertoire has approximately 110,000 clones, approximately 85% of them found once; the top ten carry just under 4.5%. The material sequenced was peripheral blood, taken 28 days after the second AZD1222 dose. The receptors shown here come from an adult who received the AZD1222 COVID-19 vaccine.

This clone was detected a few times. J is TRBJ1-1 and V is TRBV6-5; possibly TRBD1 for D (5 bases). This CDR3 is built from 12 residues. V was shortened by 2 bases and J by 9 bases, with 10 bases between the two germline ends. Germline assignment: CDR1 MNHEY and CDR2 SVGAGI. The CDR3 DNA reads TGTGCCAGCAGTTACAGGGGTGGAAAAGCTTTCTTT. Protein product: CASSYRGGKAFF.

CDR3 nucleotides: TGTGCCTGGAGTGTAACGGCGTACAGGGAGCAGTACTTC. The encoded protein is CAWSVTAYREQYF. The chain employs TRBV30 and TRBJ2-7; D possibly corresponds to TRBD1 (5 bases). Looked up from germline, CDR1 is GTSNPN and CDR2 is SVGIG (reference sequence). The CDR3 runs to 13 residues. V was cut by 0 bases and J by 7 bases, with 13 bases left in between.

The V call is TRBV25-1, the J call TRBJ1-2; 9 bases align to TRBD1. After removal of 3 bases from V and 5 bases from J, the junction contained 7 bases not matched to a gene. This CDR3 comprises 15 residues. The germline CDR1 and CDR2 sequences are MGHDK and SYGVNS. The CDR3 coding sequence is TGTGCCAGCAGTGACCAGCTGACAGGGGGTTATGGCTACACCTTC. This encodes CASSDQLTGGYGYTF.

This rearrangement joins TRBV11-2 to TRBJ1-1, with a possible D match to TRBD1 (5 bases). The V gene lost 5 bases and the J gene lost 10 bases, with 23 bases spanning the gap. CDR1 and CDR2 from the germline V gene are SGHAT and FQNNGV. The CDR3 has 15 amino acids. Here the CDR3 DNA reads TGTGCCAGCAGCCCCCAATTCGGGGCGGCAGGGTCAGCTTTCTTT. Translation: CASSPQFGAAGSAFF.

This clone occurred once. The chain uses TRBV28 and TRBJ1-5; D might be TRBD1 (6 bases). The CDR3 sequence is 13 residues long. The V end was cut by 3 bases, the J end by 6 bases, with 9 bases between. Germline values: CDR1 MDHEN, CDR2 SYDVKM. CDR3 bases: TGTGCCAGCAGTTTGACAGGAATTCAGCCCCAGCATTTT. It encodes CASSLTGIQPQHF.

The rearrangement uses TRBV10-3 and TRBJ1-3; 7 nucleotides line up with TRBD1. Germline CDR1 ENHRY, CDR2 SYGVKD. The CDR3 has 13 amino acids. The junction had 3 bases not matched to a gene; V was cut back by 4 bases and J by 6 bases. The CDR3, as DNA: TGTGCCATCAGTGGGACAGGTTCAAACACCATATATTTT. It yields the protein CAISGTGSNTIYF.

The rearrangement uses TRBV7-9 and TRBJ1-3; D call uncertain. Germline loops: CDR1 SEHNR, CDR2 FQNEAQ (reference sequence). The CDR3 sequence is 15 residues long. V was clipped by 1 base and J by 0 bases, with 7 bases between them. The CDR3, as DNA: TGTGCCAGCAGCTTAGACGGAACCTCTGGAAACACCATATATTTT. This gives the protein CASSLDGTSGNTIYF.

About this clone: The junction departs from germline at one end; a sequencing error may be responsible. The V and J genes are TRBV5-6 and TRBJ1-2; no reliable D call. Per the germline V gene, CDR1 is SGHDT and CDR2 is YYEEEE. This CDR3 region has 15 residues. Here the CDR3 reads CASSLASPKNCGYTF. DNA of the CDR3: TGTGCCAGCAGCTTGGCCAGTCCAAAGAACTGTGGCTACACCTTC.

The genes are TRBV30 and TRBJ1-3; tentatively, D is TRBD1 (5 bases). The CDR3 extends over 18 amino acids. V was pared by 1 base and J by 2 bases, with 21 bases between. Per germline, CDR1 GTSNPN and CDR2 SVGIG (reference sequence). In nucleotides, the CDR3 is TGTGCCTGGAGTGATCCCCATAGTACCGGGGGAACTGGAAACACCATATATTTT. Its translation: CAWSDPHSTGGTGNTIYF.

The rearrangement links TRBV3-1 (or the pseudogene TRBV3-2) to TRBJ2-7, with a weak D call TRBD1 (6 bases). Between the trimmed V and J ends, which lost 1 base and 2 bases, there was a span of 12 bases. Germline V gene lookup returns CDR1 LGHDT and CDR2 YNNKEL (reference sequence). The CDR3 is made up of 15 amino acids. In nucleotides, the CDR3 is TGTGCCAGCAGCCAAGTAGTTGGGACACCCTACGAGCAGTACTTC. Translating it yields CASSQVVGTPYEQYF.

This chain uses TRBV3-1 (or the pseudogene TRBV3-2) with TRBJ2-1; D perhaps matches TRBD2 (5 bases). The V end was cut by 1 base, the J end by 6 bases, with 13 bases between. This CDR3 has 15 amino acids. Germline CDR1 and CDR2: LGHDT and YNNKEL (reference sequence). The CDR3 bases are TGTGCCAGCAGCCAAGGGGCCGGGGATTTCAATGAGCAGTTCTTC. Its translation: CASSQGAGDFNEQFF.

This clone was found once. The rearrangement links TRBV6-6 to TRBJ1-6, with D possibly matching TRBD1 (6 bases). Trimming took 6 bases from V and 3 from J, leaving 9 bases between them. CDR3 size: 14 residues. Per germline, CDR1 MNHNY and CDR2 SVGAGI (reference sequence). The CDR3 DNA follows: TGTGCCAGCAGAGGACAGAACTATAATTCACCCCTCCACTTT. Translating it yields CASRGQNYNSPLHF.

The V call is TRBV19, the J call TRBJ1-5; TRBD1 matches 9 bases. Losses at the gene ends were 6 bases for V and 2 bases for J; bases not matched to a gene: 5. This CDR3 contains 15 residues. The germline gives CDR1 LNHDA, CDR2 SQIVND (reference sequence). This CDR3 reads CASRGGQGGNQPQHF. The CDR3 nucleotides read TGTGCCAGTAGGGGGGGACAGGGTGGCAATCAGCCCCAGCATTTT.

This chain connects TRBV4-1 to TRBJ2-3; 9 bases match TRBD1. This CDR3 has 15 residues. The ends lost 1 base at V and 5 bases at J; junction bases unmatched: 4. From germline, CDR1 is MGHRA and CDR2 YSYEKL. The CDR3 spells CASSQGTGVEDTQYF. The CDR3 DNA reads TGCGCCAGCAGCCAAGGGACAGGGGTAGAAGATACGCAGTATTTT.

V is TRBV11-2 and J is TRBJ2-7; TRBD1 is a possible D gene (6 bases). There are 13 residues in the CDR3. The V end lost 4 bases, the J end lost 1 base, and 8 bases lay between the germline ends. CDR1 and CDR2 (germline): SGHAT, FQNNGV. CDR3 sequence (DNA): TGTGCCAGCAGCTCCACAGGGTCCTACGAGCAGTACTTC. The encoded protein is CASSSTGSYEQYF.

CDR3 region: CASRRQGAKDYGYTF. Here the CDR3 DNA reads TGTGCCAGCAGGAGACAGGGTGCGAAAGACTATGGCTACACCTTC. The chain carries TRBV6-5 and TRBJ1-2, with 7 nucleotides matching TRBD1. From germline, CDR1 is MNHEY and CDR2 SVGAGI. This CDR3 region has 15 residues. Germline trimming cut 6 bases from V and 3 bases from J; bases unmatched to any gene: 10.